The source of this T cell receptor beta chain is a study of blood T cell repertoires in COVID-19. About the study: Spain, Italy and the United States supplied samples that represented acute and convalescent COVID-19.

Between the trimmed V and J ends, which lost 8 bases and 4 bases, there was a span of 11 bases. Germline V gives CDR1 SNHLY, CDR2 FYNNEI. The CDR3 is made up of 12 amino acids. Per the study methods: Amplification of reference gene primers provided the estimated nucleated cell counts. Profiled with immunoSEQ multiplex PCR; TCRdb holds only in-frame clones, not every one. The DNA gave D and trimming, while V, J and clone size come from that table. The top ten hold around 13% of the sample, which has about 140,000 clones, about four fifths seen once. The receptor's source is a man older than 75 with acute or convalescent COVID-19. V gene TRBV2 combines with J gene TRBJ2-5, with a tentative D call TRBD1 (7 bases). What was sequenced was peripheral blood. Here the CDR3 reads CASQGGGETQYF. CDR3 DNA sequence: TGTGCCAGCCAGGGGGGTGGAGAGACCCAGTACTTC.